This T cell receptor beta chain was captured by sequencing in a study of OX40 agonist ivuxolimab in advanced cancers. The method was immunoSEQ multiplex PCR; TCRdb's version includes in-frame clones alone and lacks a portion of them. The profile covers about 72,000 clones, with 89% appearing a single time and about an eighth taken by the ten largest. CDR1 is MNHNY and CDR2 is SVGAGI in the germline V gene (reference sequence). This CDR3 spans 14 amino acids. The V gene lost 6 bases and the J gene lost 1 base, with 12 bases spanning the gap. The sample consisted of CD4+ or CD8+ T cells sorted from blood, taken in a trial of the OX40 agonist ivuxolimab. This receptor was taken from an adult with an advanced solid tumor such as melanoma, head and neck, liver or kidney cancer. The rearrangement links TRBV6-6 to TRBJ1-1; tentatively, D is TRBD1 (5 bases). The CDR3 protein is CASSPQGRNTEAFF. CDR3 sequence (DNA): TGTGCCAGCAGCCCTCAGGGAAGGAACACTGAAGCTTTCTTT.